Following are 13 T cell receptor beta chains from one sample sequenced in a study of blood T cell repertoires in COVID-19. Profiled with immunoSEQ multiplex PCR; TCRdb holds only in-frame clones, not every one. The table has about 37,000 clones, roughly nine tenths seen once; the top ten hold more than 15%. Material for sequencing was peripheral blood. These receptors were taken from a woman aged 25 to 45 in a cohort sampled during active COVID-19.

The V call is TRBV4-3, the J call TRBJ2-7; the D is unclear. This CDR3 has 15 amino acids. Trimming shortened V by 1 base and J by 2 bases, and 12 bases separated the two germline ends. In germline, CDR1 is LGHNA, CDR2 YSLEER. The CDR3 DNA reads TGCGCCAGCAGCCAAGTGGTCTCGAGGACCTACGAGCAGTACTTC. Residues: CASSQVVSRTYEQYF.

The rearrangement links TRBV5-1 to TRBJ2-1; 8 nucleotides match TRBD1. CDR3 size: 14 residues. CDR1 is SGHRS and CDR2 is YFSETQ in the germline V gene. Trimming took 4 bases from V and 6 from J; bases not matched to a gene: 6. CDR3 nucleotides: TGCGCCAGCAGCGTCAGGGGGCGGGTCAATGAGCAGTTCTTC. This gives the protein CASSVRGRVNEQFF.

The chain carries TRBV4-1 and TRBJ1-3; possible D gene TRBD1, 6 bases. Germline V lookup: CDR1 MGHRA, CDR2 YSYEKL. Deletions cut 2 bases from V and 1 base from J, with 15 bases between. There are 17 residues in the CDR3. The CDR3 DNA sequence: TGCGCCAGCAGCCAACGGTCGGCAGGGGAATCTGGAAACACCATATATTTT. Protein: CASSQRSAGESGNTIYF.

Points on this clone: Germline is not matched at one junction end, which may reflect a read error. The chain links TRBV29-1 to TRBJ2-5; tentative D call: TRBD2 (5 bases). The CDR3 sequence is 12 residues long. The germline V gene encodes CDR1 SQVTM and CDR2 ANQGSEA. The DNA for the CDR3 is TGCAGCGCTGAAGGACTGCAAGAGACCCAGTACTTC. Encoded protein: CSAEGLQETQYF.

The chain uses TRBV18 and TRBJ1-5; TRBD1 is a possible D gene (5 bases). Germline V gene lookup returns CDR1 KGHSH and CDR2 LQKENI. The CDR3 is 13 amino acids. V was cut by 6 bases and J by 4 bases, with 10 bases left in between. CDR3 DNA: TGTGCCAGCTCGCTGACAGTTAATCAGCCCCAGCATTTT. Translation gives CASSLTVNQPQHF.

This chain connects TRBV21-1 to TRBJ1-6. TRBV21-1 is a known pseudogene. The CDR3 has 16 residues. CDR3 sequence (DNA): TGTGCCAGCAGCCGAGGTCTCCCGAAATGGCTTCACCCCCTCCACTTT. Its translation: CASSRGLPKWLHPLHF.

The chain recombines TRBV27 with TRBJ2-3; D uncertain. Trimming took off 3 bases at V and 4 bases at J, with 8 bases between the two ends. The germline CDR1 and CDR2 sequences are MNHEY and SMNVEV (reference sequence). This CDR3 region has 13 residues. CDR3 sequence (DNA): TGTGCCAGCAGTTTGTCTCCGGCAGATACGCAGTATTTT. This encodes CASSLSPADTQYF.

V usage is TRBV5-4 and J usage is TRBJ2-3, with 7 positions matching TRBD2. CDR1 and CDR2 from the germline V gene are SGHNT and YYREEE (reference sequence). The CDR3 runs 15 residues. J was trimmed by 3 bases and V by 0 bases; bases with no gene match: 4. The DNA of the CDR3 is TGTGCCAGCAGCTTGGCCCCTAGCGGTACAGATACGCAGTATTTT. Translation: CASSLAPSGTDTQYF.

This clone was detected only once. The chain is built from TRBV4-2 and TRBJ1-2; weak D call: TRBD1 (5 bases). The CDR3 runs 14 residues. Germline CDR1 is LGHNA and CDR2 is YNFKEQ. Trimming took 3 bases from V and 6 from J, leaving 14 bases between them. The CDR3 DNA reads TGTGCCAGCAGCCACCTGACAGTAACGAATGGCTACACCTTC. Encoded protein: CASSHLTVTNGYTF.

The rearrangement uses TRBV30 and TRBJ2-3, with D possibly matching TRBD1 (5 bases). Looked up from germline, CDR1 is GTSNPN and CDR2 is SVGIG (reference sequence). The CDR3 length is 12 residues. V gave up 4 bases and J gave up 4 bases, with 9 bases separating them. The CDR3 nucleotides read TGTGCCTGGACCTCAGGGCCAGATACGCAGTATTTT. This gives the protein CAWTSGPDTQYF.

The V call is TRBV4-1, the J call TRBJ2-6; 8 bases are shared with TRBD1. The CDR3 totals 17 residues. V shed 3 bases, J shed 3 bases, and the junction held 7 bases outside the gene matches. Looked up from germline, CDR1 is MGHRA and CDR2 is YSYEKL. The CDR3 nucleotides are TGCGCCAGCAGCCAGGACAGGGAGTTGGTTGGGGCCAACGTCCTGACTTTC. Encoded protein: CASSQDRELVGANVLTF.

CDR3 sequence: CASSYGQGGSETQYF. Written as DNA, the CDR3 is TGTGCCAGCAGCTACGGACAGGGTGGCAGCGAGACCCAGTACTTC. The rearrangement links TRBV7-9 to TRBJ2-5; 8 nucleotides match TRBD1. V gave up 4 bases and J gave up 5 bases; unmatched junction bases: 9. The CDR3 spans 15 residues. Looked up from germline, CDR1 is SEHNR and CDR2 is FQNEAQ (reference sequence). Combining the CDR3 with reference TRBV7-9 and TRBJ2-5 gives the whole variable domain DTGVSQNPRHKITKRGQNVTFRCDPISEHNRLYWYRQTLGQGPEFLTYFQNEAQLEKSRLLSDRFSAERPKGSFSTLEIQRTEQGDSAMYLCASSYGQGGSETQYFGPGTRLLVL.

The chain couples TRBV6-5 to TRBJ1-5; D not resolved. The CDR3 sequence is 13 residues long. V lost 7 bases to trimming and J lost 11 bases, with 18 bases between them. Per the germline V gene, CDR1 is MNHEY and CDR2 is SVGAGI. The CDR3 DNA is TGTGCCAGCATGGATCTAGGGCGGGAGGCCCAGCATTTT. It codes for CASMDLGREAQHF.